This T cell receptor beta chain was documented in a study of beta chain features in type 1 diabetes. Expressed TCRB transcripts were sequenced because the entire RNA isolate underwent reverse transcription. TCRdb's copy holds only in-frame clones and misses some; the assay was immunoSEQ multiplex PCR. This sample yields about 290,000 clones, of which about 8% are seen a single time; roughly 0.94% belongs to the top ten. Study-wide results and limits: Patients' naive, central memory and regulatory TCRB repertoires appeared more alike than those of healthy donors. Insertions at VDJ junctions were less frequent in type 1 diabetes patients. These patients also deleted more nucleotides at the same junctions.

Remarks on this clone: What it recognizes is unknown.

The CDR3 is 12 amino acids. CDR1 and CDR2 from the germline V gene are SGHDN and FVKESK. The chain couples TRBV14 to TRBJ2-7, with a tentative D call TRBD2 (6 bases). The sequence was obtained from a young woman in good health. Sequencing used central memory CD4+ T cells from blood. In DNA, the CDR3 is TGTGCCAGCAGCCAAGAAAGTGGGAGGATTGACGTC. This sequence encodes CASSQESGRIDV.